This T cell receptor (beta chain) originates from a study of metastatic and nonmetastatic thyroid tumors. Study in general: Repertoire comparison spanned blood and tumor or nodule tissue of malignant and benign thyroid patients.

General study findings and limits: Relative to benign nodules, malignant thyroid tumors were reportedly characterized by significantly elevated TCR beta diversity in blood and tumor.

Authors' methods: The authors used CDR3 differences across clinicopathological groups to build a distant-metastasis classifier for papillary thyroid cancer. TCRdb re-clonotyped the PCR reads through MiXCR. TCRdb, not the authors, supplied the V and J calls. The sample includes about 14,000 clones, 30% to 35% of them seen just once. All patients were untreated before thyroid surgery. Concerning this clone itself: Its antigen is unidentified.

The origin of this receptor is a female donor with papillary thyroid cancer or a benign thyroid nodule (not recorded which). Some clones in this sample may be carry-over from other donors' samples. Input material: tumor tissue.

CDR3 in DNA: TGCGCCAGCAGCTTGGAGCTCGGGACCTACTATGGCTACACCTTC. Translating it yields CASSLELGTYYGYTF. This chain uses TRBV5-1 with TRBJ1-2, with D possibly TRBD1 on 5 matching bases. V was cut by 0 bases and J by 3 bases, with 12 bases left in between. The germline CDR1 and CDR2 sequences are SGHRS and YFSETQ. The CDR3 length is 15 residues.